Presented here are 21 T cell receptor beta chains from one specimen sequenced in a study of T cell repertoires in cytomegalovirus infection. Each CDR3 protein is one row after TCRdb ran MiXCR on the reads. The data show 150,000 to 200,000 distinct CDR3 sequences, approximately 15% seen once. Sequencing used PBMCs. Receptors originate from a human donor in good health (CMV status not recorded). Some clones in this sample may be carry-over from other donors' samples.

The rearrangement links TRBV19 to TRBJ1-3, with D uncertain. Trimming shortened V by 3 bases and J by 0 bases, and 12 bases separated the two germline ends. Germline loops: CDR1 LNHDA, CDR2 SQIVND (reference sequence). The CDR3 spans 16 residues. The CDR3 DNA follows: TGTGCCAGTAGTATGAGGTTTTCGAGCTCTGGAAACACCATATATTTT. It yields the protein CASSMRFSSSGNTIYF.

There are many counts of this clonotype. The chain is built from TRBV7-3 and TRBJ2-6; a weak D match, TRBD2 (5 bases). The CDR3 extends over 16 amino acids. Germline CDR1 reads SGHTA; CDR2 reads FQGTGA. V was trimmed by 5 bases and J by 4 bases, leaving 15 bases between them. CDR3 DNA: TGTGCCAGCAGCCCTGCTCCGGGATGGGGGGCCAACGTCCTGACTTTC. The encoded protein is CASSPAPGWGANVLTF. Drawing the rest from reference TRBV7-3 and TRBJ2-6, the complete variable domain is GAGVSQTPSNKVTEKGKYVELRCDPISGHTALYWYRQSLGQGPEFLIYFQGTGAADDSGLPNDRFFAVRPEGSVSTLKIQRTERGDSAVYLCASSPAPGWGANVLTFGAGSRLTVL.

This clonotype was detected a few times. The CDR3 nucleotides read TGCAGCCAGAGGGTCGGCACAGATACGCAGTATTTT. This sequence encodes CSQRVGTDTQYF. The chain is built from TRBV29-1 and TRBJ2-3, with D maybe TRBD2 (5 bases). This CDR3 is 12 amino acids long. The germline gives CDR1 SQVTM, CDR2 ANQGSEA. Trimming took 8 bases from V and 1 from J, leaving 10 bases between them.

The sample holds a few counts of this clonotype. The chain is built from TRBV29-1 and TRBJ1-5, with no clear D. The CDR3 runs 13 residues. The ends were cut back, 2 bases at V and 7 bases at J, with 12 bases in the middle. Per germline, CDR1 SQVTM and CDR2 ANQGSEA. The DNA of the CDR3 is TGCAGCGTTGAAAGTAGGGAGGGCCAGCCCCAGCATTTT. Amino acid sequence: CSVESREGQPQHF.

The chain links TRBV12-5 to TRBJ2-3; TRBD1 aligns across 9 bases. Losses at the gene ends were 4 bases for V and 2 bases for J; bases not matched to a gene: 4. The CDR3 has 15 residues. Germline CDR1 and CDR2: LGHNT and FRNRAP. The CDR3 DNA is TGTGCTAGTGGTTCGGGACAGGGCAACACAGATACGCAGTATTTT. The encoded protein is CASGSGQGNTDTQYF. The variable domain in full, completed from reference TRBV12-5 and TRBJ2-3, reads DARVTQTPRHKVTEMGQEVTMRCQPILGHNTVFWYRQTMMQGLELLAYFRNRAPLDDSGMPKDRFSAEMPDATLATLKIQPSEPRDSAVYFCASGSGQGNTDTQYFGPGTRLTVL.

This clonotype came up many times. The CDR3 region has the DNA TGTGCCAGCTCACCACCGACCAGCAGGGAGACCCAGTACTTC. It codes for CASSPPTSRETQYF. V and J are TRBV18 and TRBJ2-5; no firm D call. The CDR3 extends over 14 amino acids. Trimming removed 0 bases from V and 5 bases from J, with 10 bases in between. In germline, CDR1 is KGHSH, CDR2 LQKENI. The complete variable domain, with remaining parts taken from reference TRBV18 and TRBJ2-5, reads NAGVMQNPRHLVRRRGQEARLRCSPMKGHSHVYWYRQLPEEGLKFMVYLQKENIIDESGMPKERFSAEFPKEGPSILRIQQVVRGDSAAYFCASSPPTSRETQYFGPGTRLLVL.

This clonotype was detected a few times. The gene calls are TRBV5-5 and TRBJ2-3; D is perhaps TRBD2 (6 bases). The V end was cut by 5 bases, the J end by 11 bases, with 21 bases between. This CDR3 region has 14 residues. Germline assignment: CDR1 SGHKS and CDR2 YYEKEE (reference sequence). The DNA of the CDR3 is TGTGCCAGCAGGTTGATGGGGGGAACGGATGAGCAGTATTTT. This encodes CASRLMGGTDEQYF.

This clonotype was observed many times. The rearrangement uses TRBV20-1 and TRBJ2-1; tentatively, D is TRBD2 (5 bases). V gave up 1 base and J gave up 6 bases, with 10 bases separating them. The CDR3 length is 13 residues. CDR1 DFQATT and CDR2 SNEGSKA come from the germline V gene (reference sequence). DNA of the CDR3: TGCAGTGCTAGAGGTAGCCTAGCCAATGAGCAGTTCTTC. Translation gives CSARGSLANEQFF.

In this sample, this clonotype turned up many times. This chain joins TRBV7-8 and TRBJ2-1; the match to TRBD2 covers 7 bases. Germline trimming cut 5 bases from V and 3 bases from J; bases unmatched to any gene: 10. The germline V gene has CDR1 SGHVS and CDR2 FQNEAQ. The CDR3 is made up of 16 amino acids. CDR3 DNA: TGTGCCAGCAGCCCATTTGGCGGGGGTTTCTACAATGAGCAGTTCTTC. This codes for CASSPFGGGFYNEQFF. The entire variable domain, with the rest obtained from reference TRBV7-8 and TRBJ2-1, is as follows: GAGVSQSPRYKVAKRGQDVALRCDPISGHVSLFWYQQALGQGPEFLTYFQNEAQLDKSGLPSDRFFAERPEGSVSTLKIQRTQQEDSAVYLCASSPFGGGFYNEQFFGPGTRLTVL.

The chain carries TRBV6-2 or TRBV6-3 and TRBJ2-3, with 8 positions matching TRBD1. This CDR3 region has 13 residues. Trimming cost V 6 bases and J 4 bases; bases outside gene matches: 3. Germline-derived CDR1 and CDR2 are MNHEY and SVGEGT. CDR3 sequence (DNA): TGTGCCAGCAGAGTGACAGGGGCAGATACGCAGTATTTT. Translated: CASRVTGADTQYF.

V usage is TRBV15 and J usage is TRBJ2-3, with D tentatively TRBD2 (5 bases). The CDR3 has 17 amino acids. Between the trimmed V and J ends, which lost 4 bases and 5 bases, there was a span of 22 bases. Germline CDR1 LNHNV, CDR2 YYDKDF (reference sequence). CDR3 nucleotides: TGTGCCACCAGCAAAGAGATCCGGGGTACTCATAGAGATACGCAGTATTTT. Its protein is CATSKEIRGTHRDTQYF. The variable domain in full, completed from reference TRBV15 and TRBJ2-3, reads DAMVIQNPRYQVTQFGKPVTLSCSQTLNHNVMYWYQQKSSQAPKLLFHYYDKDFNNEADTPDNFQSRRPNTSFCFLDIRSPGLGDTAMYLCATSKEIRGTHRDTQYFGPGTRLTVL.

This clonotype was seen ten or more times. This chain connects TRBV7-3 to TRBJ2-1; 7 positions agree with TRBD2. V lost 7 bases and J lost 9; bases outside the gene matches: 9. There are 13 residues in the CDR3. Germline values: CDR1 SGHTA, CDR2 FQGTGA. Here the CDR3 DNA reads TGTGCCAGCACCTTTTCTGGGGGGGGTGAGCAGTTCTTC. Protein: CASTFSGGGEQFF.

This clonotype came up many times. This chain joins TRBV6-5 and TRBJ2-7; TRBD1 aligns across 7 bases. Germline V gives CDR1 MNHEY, CDR2 SVGAGI. The CDR3 is 18 residues long. Trimming removed 2 bases from V and 4 bases from J; junction bases left unmatched: 17. The CDR3 DNA follows: TGTGCCAGCAGTTACCAGGGAATTAGTAGGGGGCGAATGTACGAGCAGTACTTC. It codes for CASSYQGISRGRMYEQYF.

The chain employs TRBV18 and TRBJ1-1, with D unresolved. This CDR3 spans 18 amino acids. In germline, CDR1 is KGHSH, CDR2 LQKENI. V lost 3 bases, J lost 1 base, and 21 bases lay in between. As DNA, the CDR3 is TGTGCCAGCTCACCGATGAGCTTTACCGGGCGATCGAACACTGAAGCTTTCTTT. Amino acid sequence: CASSPMSFTGRSNTEAFF.

This clonotype was observed at least ten times. The chain has TRBV20-1 and TRBJ2-7; TRBD2 matches at 8 bases. Germline-derived CDR1 and CDR2 are DFQATT and SNEGSKA (reference sequence). V lost 2 bases, J lost 5 bases, and 11 bases stayed unmatched. There are 15 residues in the CDR3. For the CDR3, the DNA is TGCAGTGCTAGAAGGCCACGGGGGGGTAGCGACGAGCAGTACTTC. Translating gives CSARRPRGGSDEQYF.

The rearrangement uses TRBV28 and TRBJ1-5, with TRBD1 identical over 7 bases. Per the germline V gene, CDR1 is MDHEN and CDR2 is SYDVKM. The CDR3 loop spans 16 amino acids. Losses at the gene ends were 0 bases for V and 2 bases for J; bases not matched to a gene: 4. CDR3 bases: TGTGCCAGCAGTTTATGGACAGGGAATGGCAATCAGCCCCAGCATTTT. Its translation: CASSLWTGNGNQPQHF.

The rearrangement uses TRBV29-1 and TRBJ1-2; 7 bases map to TRBD1. V trimming: 2 bases; J trimming: 8 bases; junction bases outside the gene matches: 5. Per the germline V gene, CDR1 is SQVTM and CDR2 is ANQGSEA. This CDR3 is built from 12 residues. CDR3 bases: TGCAGCGTTGAAAGGGGGCTTGAAGGCTACACCTTC. As protein: CSVERGLEGYTF.

This clonotype was detected ten times or more. CDR3 bases: TGTGCCACCAGCAGAGGACAGGGGGCATCGTCCTACGAGCAGTACTTC. Residues: CATSRGQGASSYEQYF. The chain recombines TRBV15 with TRBJ2-7, with TRBD1 matching 10 bases. CDR3 size: 16 residues. Germline CDR1 and CDR2: LNHNV and YYDKDF (reference sequence). V was pared by 1 base and J by 1 base, with 4 bases of the junction left unmatched. The full variable domain, in which reference TRBV15 and TRBJ2-7 provide the parts outside the CDR3, is DAMVIQNPRYQVTQFGKPVTLSCSQTLNHNVMYWYQQKSSQAPKLLFHYYDKDFNNEADTPDNFQSRRPNTSFCFLDIRSPGLGDTAMYLCATSRGQGASSYEQYFGPGTRLTVT.

This clonotype occurred a few times. The CDR3 region is CASSDMGARNSPLHF. The CDR3 DNA reads TGTGCCAGCAGTGATATGGGGGCTCGGAATTCACCCCTCCACTTT. The chain is built from TRBV2 and TRBJ1-6, with a tentative D call TRBD1 (6 bases). CDR3 size: 15 residues. V dropped 3 bases and J dropped 7 bases, with 13 bases sitting between them. Looked up from germline, CDR1 is SNHLY and CDR2 is FYNNEI.

The V gene is TRBV20-1, the J gene TRBJ2-1; 9 bases match TRBD1. The CDR3 loop spans 14 amino acids. The germline V gene encodes CDR1 DFQATT and CDR2 SNEGSKA (reference sequence). J gave up 8 bases and V 2 bases, and 7 bases lay outside the gene matches. DNA for the CDR3: TGCAGTGCTAGAACAGGGGGCAAATATGATGAGCAGTTCTTC. It yields the protein CSARTGGKYDEQFF.

This clonotype was detected many times. The J gene is TRBJ1-1, the V gene TRBV7-9, with D unresolved. Germline assignment: CDR1 SEHNR and CDR2 FQNEAQ (reference sequence). This CDR3 has 16 residues. Trimming removed 3 bases from V and 0 bases from J, with 14 bases in between. The CDR3 sequence: CASSFKRGVMNTEAFF. CDR3 bases: TGTGCCAGCAGCTTCAAACGGGGAGTTATGAACACTGAAGCTTTCTTT.